This TCR beta chain was retrieved from a study of blood T cell repertoires in COVID-19. The overall study: The United States, Italy and Spain supplied acute and convalescent COVID-19 samples.

The CDR3 spans 16 residues. V lost 5 bases, J lost 4 bases, and 18 bases lay in between. Per germline, CDR1 SGHTA and CDR2 FQGTGA. Libraries were prepared by immunoSEQ multiplex PCR; TCRdb keeps only in-frame clonotypes and omits some of them. The table shows just under 150,000 clones, with approximately 90% occurring only once. Sequencing used peripheral blood. The chain carries TRBV7-3 and TRBJ2-1; tentatively, D is TRBD2 (6 bases). This TCR was recovered from a woman aged 50 to 60 with active or convalescent COVID-19. The CDR3 is CASSPSVGSQYNEQFF. The DNA for the CDR3 is TGTGCCAGCAGCCCAAGCGTCGGGAGTCAGTACAATGAGCAGTTCTTC.